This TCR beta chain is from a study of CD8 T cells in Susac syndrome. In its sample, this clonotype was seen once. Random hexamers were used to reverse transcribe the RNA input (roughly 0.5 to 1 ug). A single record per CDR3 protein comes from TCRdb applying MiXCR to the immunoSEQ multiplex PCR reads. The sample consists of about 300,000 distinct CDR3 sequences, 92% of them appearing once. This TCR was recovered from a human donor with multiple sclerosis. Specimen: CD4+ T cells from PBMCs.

CDR3 region: CASSLGLAALGTQYF. The CDR3 nucleotides are TGTGCCAGCAGTTTGGGACTAGCGGCGCTCGGTACCCAGTACTTC. V is TRBV6-5 and J is TRBJ2-5; 11 bases line up with TRBD2. Germline V gene data show CDR1 as MNHEY and CDR2 as SVGAGI. J gave up 8 bases and V 4 bases, and 9 bases lay outside the gene matches. The CDR3 runs to 15 residues.